This T cell receptor beta chain is drawn from a study of cytomegalovirus exposure and HLA in healthy donors. Study-wide results and caveats: The listing of 150 to 200 TCR beta chains classed them as cytomegalovirus-associated.

The repertoire was sequenced with immunoSEQ multiplex PCR; TCRdb's copy has only in-frame clones and lacks some. The sample holds 76,000 or so clones, approximately 95% seen once. It was the approximately 110-subject validation cohort, separate from the roughly 700-subject first cohort, to which the donors belonged. V lost 4 bases and J lost 3; bases outside the gene matches: 16. CDR1 and CDR2 (germline): SGHNT, YYREEE (reference sequence). The CDR3 consists of 17 residues. As regards this clone: What it binds is unknown.

Material: PBMCs. The TCR was taken from a woman under 30 in good health and CMV-seronegative. The chain joins TRBV5-4 to TRBJ2-7; TRBD1 aligns across 7 bases. CDR3 nucleotide sequence: TGTGCCAGCAGCGGACGACATCCCGAGACAGGGAGCTACGAGCAGTACTTC. Its translation is CASSGRHPETGSYEQYF.